This T cell receptor (beta chain) was identified in a study of Ad26.COV2.S vaccination and SARS-CoV-2 variants. As for the study in general: Intramuscularly, Ad26.COV2.S was given either once or twice, 56 days apart.

To note about this clone: Antigen unknown.

Treatment: over 15 received Ad26.COV2.S at low or high dose, single or two shots; 5 received placebo; per-sample allocation not given. Sample collection was performed on day 63 after the first vaccine or placebo injection. What was given as vaccine was an Ad26 vector encoding Wuhan-strain SARS-CoV-2 spike. Study-level findings and limits: Reported post-vaccination CD8+ and CD4+ T cell responses to spike showed substantial breadth.

Germline assignment: CDR1 MNHEY and CDR2 SMNVEV (reference sequence). The CDR3 extends over 17 amino acids. The V end was cut by 3 bases, the J end by 6 bases, with 18 bases between. Clones were read by immunoSEQ multiplex PCR, and TCRdb kept only the in-frame ones, dropping some. The repertoire includes roughly 420,000 clones, about 88% of them detected once, and around 2.6% sits in the top ten. The specimen comprised peripheral blood, sampled in a trial of Ad26.COV2.S vaccine versus placebo. The genes are TRBV27 and TRBJ1-6, with D possibly being TRBD1 (6 bases). The TCR was taken from a person between 18 and 65 years old who received the Ad26.COV2.S COVID-19 vaccine or a placebo. In DNA form, the CDR3 reads TGTGCCAGCAGTTTCTATCGTCCAGGGGCGGCTAATTCACCCCTCCACTTT. Translated, it gives CASSFYRPGAANSPLHF.